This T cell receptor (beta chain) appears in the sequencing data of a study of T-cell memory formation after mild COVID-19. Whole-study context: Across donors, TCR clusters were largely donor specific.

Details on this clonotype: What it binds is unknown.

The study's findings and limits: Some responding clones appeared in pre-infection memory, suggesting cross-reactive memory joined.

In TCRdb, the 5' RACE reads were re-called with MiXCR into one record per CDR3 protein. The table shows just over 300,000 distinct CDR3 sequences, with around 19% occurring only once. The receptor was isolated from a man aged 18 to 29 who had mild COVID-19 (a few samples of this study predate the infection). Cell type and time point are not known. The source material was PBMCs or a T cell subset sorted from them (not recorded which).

Here the CDR3 DNA reads TGTGCCAGCAGACGCAACTATCTGGACCACGAGCAGTACTTC. Amino acids: CASRRNYLDHEQYF. J is TRBJ2-7 and V is TRBV27; unclear D gene. This CDR3 region has 14 residues. Germline CDR1 MNHEY, CDR2 SMNVEV (reference sequence). The V end was cut by 6 bases, the J end by 5 bases, with 17 bases between.